A selection of T cell receptor beta chains follows, all from one sample in a study of beta chain features in type 1 diabetes. Sequencing was performed with immunoSEQ multiplex PCR; in TCRdb, only in-frame clones are kept and a portion is missing. Of 450,000 to 550,000 clones in the sample, around 30% were seen once. The sequenced sample was naive CD4+ T cells from blood. Receptors originate from a man between 18 and 35 years old in good health. CDR3s include the opening cysteine and the closing phenylalanine or tryptophan. Fields, in order: D gene, clone size, V gene, J gene, CDR3 DNA, CDR3 protein. The D gene is left open where the match is weak. Expanded clones get a size class; other rows say once, few or many, or leave the size out.

d_gene: NA
abundance: NA
v_gene: TRBV2
j_gene: TRBJ1-4
CDR3nt: TGTGCCAGCAGGTCCGATAATGAAAAACTGTTTTTT
CDR3aa: CASRSDNEKLFF

d_gene: NA
abundance: NA
v_gene: TRBV18
j_gene: TRBJ1-1
CDR3nt: TGTGCCAGCTCACCAGACCAGAGCACTGAAGCTTTCTTT
CDR3aa: CASSPDQSTEAFF

d_gene: NA
abundance: few
v_gene: TRBV23-1
j_gene: TRBJ1-5
CDR3nt: TGCGCCAGGCCCCATCGGACTGTCCCTGGGACCCAGCATTTT
CDR3aa: CARPHRTVPGTQHF

d_gene: NA
abundance: NA
v_gene: TRBV6-4
j_gene: TRBJ2-6
CDR3nt: TGTGCCAGCAGTGATCGGGGGCCCGGGGCCAACGTCCTGACTTTC
CDR3aa: CASSDRGPGANVLTF

d_gene: NA
abundance: few
v_gene: TRBV7-2
j_gene: TRBJ2-7
CDR3nt: TGTGCCAGCAGCTTAGATTCGACTAGAAGCGAGCAGTACTTC
CDR3aa: CASSLDSTRSEQYF

d_gene: NA
abundance: once
v_gene: TRBV19
j_gene: TRBJ2-5
CDR3nt: TGTGCCAGTAGTATAGGCAGGCAAGAGACCCAGTACTTC
CDR3aa: CASSIGRQETQYF

d_gene: NA
abundance: NA
v_gene: TRBV7-2
j_gene: TRBJ2-1
CDR3nt: TGTGCCAGCAGCTTATGGAGTAGGGATAATGAGCAGTTCTTC
CDR3aa: CASSLWSRDNEQFF

d_gene: NA
abundance: NA
v_gene: TRBV2
j_gene: TRBJ2-6
CDR3nt: TGTGCCAGCTTCGCCGGGAAAGGCGCTGGGGCCAACGTCCTGACTTTC
CDR3aa: CASFAGKGAGANVLTF

d_gene: NA
abundance: NA
v_gene: TRBV29-1
j_gene: TRBJ2-7
CDR3nt: TGCAGCGCCTGGAGGGGAGGCGAGCAGTACTTC
CDR3aa: CSAWRGGEQYF

d_gene: NA
abundance: NA
v_gene: TRBV2
j_gene: TRBJ2-5
CDR3nt: TGTGCCAGCAGTAAGACAGAATCCCAAGAGACCCAGTACTTC
CDR3aa: CASSKTESQETQYF

d_gene: NA
abundance: NA
v_gene: TRBV4-3
j_gene: TRBJ2-7
CDR3nt: TGCGCCAGCAGCCAAGTATACCGGGGCGAGCAGTACTTC
CDR3aa: CASSQVYRGEQYF

d_gene: TRBD1
abundance: NA
v_gene: TRBV7-9
j_gene: TRBJ1-4
CDR3nt: TGTGCCAGCAGCGACCCGGGACAGGGTAATGAAAAACTGTTTTTT
CDR3aa: CASSDPGQGNEKLFF

d_gene: NA
abundance: NA
v_gene: TRBV4-1
j_gene: TRBJ2-7
CDR3nt: TGCGCCAGCAGCCAATGGGTCCGTCAGTCGGCCTACGAGCAGTACTTC
CDR3aa: CASSQWVRQSAYEQYF

d_gene: NA
abundance: NA
v_gene: TRBV7-9
j_gene: TRBJ2-5
CDR3nt: TGTGCCAGCAGTATCCCCGGGGGCGGTCAAGAGACCCAGTACTTC
CDR3aa: CASSIPGGGQETQYF

d_gene: TRBD1
abundance: few
v_gene: TRBV29-1
j_gene: TRBJ2-7
CDR3nt: TGCAGCGTTGATGGAGACAGGGGGCCGGACGAGCAGTACTTC
CDR3aa: CSVDGDRGPDEQYF

d_gene: TRBD2
abundance: few
v_gene: TRBV7-9
j_gene: TRBJ2-1
CDR3nt: TGTGCCAGCAGCCGGACTAGCGGTTCCTACAATGAGCAGTTCTTC
CDR3aa: CASSRTSGSYNEQFF

d_gene: NA
abundance: NA
v_gene: TRBV29-1
j_gene: TRBJ1-1
CDR3nt: TGCAGCGTCTTCCAACAGGGAACTGAAGCTTTCTTT
CDR3aa: CSVFQQGTEAFF

d_gene: NA
abundance: NA
v_gene: TRBV6-1
j_gene: TRBJ2-1
CDR3nt: TGTGCCAGCAGTGTCTGGGATGAGCAGTTCTTC
CDR3aa: CASSVWDEQFF

d_gene: TRBD1
abundance: few
v_gene: TRBV29-1
j_gene: TRBJ1-1
CDR3nt: TGCAGCGTCGCCCACTCAGGGGGTTCCACTGAAGCTTTCTTT
CDR3aa: CSVAHSGGSTEAFF

d_gene: NA
abundance: NA
v_gene: TRBV30
j_gene: TRBJ1-1
CDR3nt: TGTGCCTGCCTCCCGTCTGAAGCTTTCTTT
CDR3aa: CACLPSEAFF

d_gene: NA
abundance: NA
v_gene: TRBV30
j_gene: TRBJ2-2
CDR3nt: TGTGCCGGGAGTGTCCGTCGGGACACCGGGGAGCTGTTTTTT
CDR3aa: CAGSVRRDTGELFF

d_gene: NA
abundance: NA
v_gene: TRBV18
j_gene: TRBJ2-3
CDR3nt: TGTGCCAGCTCAGACACAGATACGCAGTATTTT
CDR3aa: CASSDTDTQYF

d_gene: NA
abundance: NA
v_gene: TRBV4-3
j_gene: TRBJ2-7
CDR3nt: TGCGCCAGCAGCCAAGTAGGGCAGCCTTCCTACGAGCAGTACTTC
CDR3aa: CASSQVGQPSYEQYF

d_gene: TRBD1
abundance: few
v_gene: TRBV30
j_gene: TRBJ2-7
CDR3nt: TGTGCCTGGAGTGAAGGAAGGGACAGAGACTACGAGCAGTACTTC
CDR3aa: CAWSEGRDRDYEQYF

d_gene: NA
abundance: NA
v_gene: TRBV6-5
j_gene: TRBJ2-1
CDR3nt: TGTGCCAGCGGGTTAAGTGAGCAGTTCTTC
CDR3aa: CASGLSEQFF

d_gene: TRBD2
abundance: NA
v_gene: TRBV5-6
j_gene: TRBJ2-5
CDR3nt: TGTGCCAGCAGCCAGGGACTAGCGGGAGGTGGCCAAGAGACCCAGTACTTC
CDR3aa: CASSQGLAGGGQETQYF

d_gene: NA
abundance: NA
v_gene: TRBV2
j_gene: TRBJ2-2
CDR3nt: TGTGCCAGCACGAATACAGGGCTTACCGGGGAGCTGTTTTTT
CDR3aa: CASTNTGLTGELFF

d_gene: TRBD2
abundance: few
v_gene: TRBV7-2
j_gene: TRBJ2-5
CDR3nt: TGTGCCAGCAGCTTAGAAGGGGTAGCGGGAGTCAAGACCCAGTACTTC
CDR3aa: CASSLEGVAGVKTQYF

d_gene: NA
abundance: NA
v_gene: TRBV9
j_gene: TRBJ2-1
CDR3nt: TGTGCCAGCAGCGTAGGTGGGGGGTCCTACAATGAGCAGTTCTTC
CDR3aa: CASSVGGGSYNEQFF

d_gene: TRBD2
abundance: NA
v_gene: TRBV5-4
j_gene: TRBJ2-5
CDR3nt: TGTGCCAGCAGCTTGGTGCTAGCGGGAGAGGAGACCCAGTACTTC
CDR3aa: CASSLVLAGEETQYF

d_gene: NA
abundance: NA
v_gene: TRBV28
j_gene: TRBJ2-7
CDR3nt: TGTGCCAGCAGTTCAATTCCGACTGGCTCGGAGCAGTACTTC
CDR3aa: CASSSIPTGSEQYF

d_gene: NA
abundance: once
v_gene: TRBV30
j_gene: TRBJ1-1
CDR3nt: TGTGCCTGGGGAGACAGTCGCTCTGAAGCTTTCTTT
CDR3aa: CAWGDSRSEAFF

d_gene: NA
abundance: NA
v_gene: TRBV25-1
j_gene: TRBJ1-1
CDR3nt: TGTGCCAGCGGACGAGCCACGGGGGCGCTCTCTGAAGCTTTCTTT
CDR3aa: CASGRATGALSEAFF

d_gene: NA
abundance: NA
v_gene: TRBV27
j_gene: TRBJ2-1
CDR3nt: TGTGCCAGCAGTTTTCTGGCTAGATCAGACAATGAGCAGTTCTTC
CDR3aa: CASSFLARSDNEQFF

d_gene: NA
abundance: NA
v_gene: TRBV29-1
j_gene: TRBJ2-3
CDR3nt: TGCAGCGTTGTATCTTCGACAGATACGCAGTATTTT
CDR3aa: CSVVSSTDTQYF

d_gene: NA
abundance: NA
v_gene: TRBV10-3
j_gene: TRBJ2-1
CDR3nt: TGTGCCACCAGAGGAGCGCTCGGGCAGTTCTTC
CDR3aa: CATRGALGQFF

d_gene: NA
abundance: NA
v_gene: TRBV10-2
j_gene: TRBJ2-6
CDR3nt: TGCGCCAGCAGTGAGTCACGACCCTCTGGGGCCAACGTCCTGACTTTC
CDR3aa: CASSESRPSGANVLTF

d_gene: NA
abundance: once
v_gene: TRBV7-2
j_gene: TRBJ2-5
CDR3nt: TGTGCCAGCAGCCGATCGAGAGAGACCCAGTACTTC
CDR3aa: CASSRSRETQYF

d_gene: NA
abundance: few
v_gene: TRBV30
j_gene: TRBJ2-7
CDR3nt: TGTGCCTGGAACAGGGTCCACGAGCAGTACTTC
CDR3aa: CAWNRVHEQYF